The TCR beta chain under discussion was sequenced for a study of PD-1 blockade in classical Hodgkin lymphoma. At the level of the study: Nivolumab was given intravenously to patients at 3 mg/kg every 2 weeks.

A word on this clone: Its specificity is unknown.

Study-level points and caveats: Before treatment, complete responders showed about the same diversity as newly diagnosed patients. With CD4+ cells, TCR diversity rose significantly by C4D1, but not with CD8+ cells. Those starting nivolumab under 1 year post-ASCT were excluded.

Time point: cycle 4 day 1 (C4D1), after six to seven weeks of nivolumab. The patients all showed relapse after autologous stem cell transplantation, while their brentuximab vedotin exposure varied. CD4+ T cells were purified from thawed PBMCs by negative selection. Generated by immunoSEQ multiplex PCR, the TCRdb table keeps only in-frame clones and is missing some. The sample shows fewer than 35,000 clones, around 84% of them seen only once. The junction had 7 bases not matched to a gene; V was cut back by 4 bases and J by 8 bases. The CDR3 is 14 amino acids. The germline V gene encodes CDR1 SGHTA and CDR2 FQGNSA.

The origin of this receptor is a human donor with classical Hodgkin lymphoma. This rearrangement joins TRBV7-2 to TRBJ1-4; TRBD1 agrees at 7 bases. The sequencing used CD4+ T cells from blood, collected before the fourth cycle of nivolumab. As DNA, the CDR3 is TGTGCCAGCAGCTCCAGACAGGGTGGGGAAAAACTGTTTTTT. It is translated as CASSSRQGGEKLFF.